This entry describes one TCR beta chain. Its antigen remains unknown. It was 3,500 to 4,000 ng of total RNA that each TCR library used. Investigators made cDNA in eight separate reactions per sample. TCRdb re-analyzed the 5' RACE reads; it lists each CDR3 protein once, without DNA. Here the sample table reports 150,000 to 200,000 distinct CDR3 sequences. The CDR3 loop spans 16 amino acids. Germline V lookup: CDR1 SGHKS, CDR2 YYEKEE (reference sequence). This specimen belongs to a study of monozygotic twins with inflammatory bowel disease. Study outcomes and limitations: Healthy twins shared more clonotypes with others than IBD patients, most markedly active ones. Diversity of TCRbeta measured by inverse Simpson was lower in IBD patients than in healthy co-twins.

Sequences were obtained from blood. This TCR derives from a human donor with ulcerative colitis or Crohn's disease, or a healthy co-twin of an affected twin (not recorded which). The chain uses TRBV5-5 and TRBJ2-3; TCRdb returns TRBD2, unconfirmable since there is no DNA. CDR3 sequence reads: CASSLVPAGGTDTQYF.